The 2 T cell receptor beta chains given below trace back to one sample, sequenced in a study of T-cell memory formation after mild COVID-19. TCRdb re-called the 5' RACE reads with MiXCR, one entry per CDR3 protein. The repertoire holds roughly 340,000 distinct CDR3 sequences, with 20% to 25% as singletons. The sample consisted of PBMCs or a T cell subset sorted from them (not recorded which). Every receptor here comes from a man aged 18 to 29 who had mild COVID-19 (a few samples of this study predate the infection). Cell type and time point are not known.

The CDR3 protein is CASSVRAGNSYNEQFF. CDR3 sequence (DNA): TGTGCCAGCAGCGTCCGAGCGGGGAACTCCTACAATGAGCAGTTCTTC. The genes are TRBV7-2 and TRBJ2-1, with 7 positions matching TRBD2. The CDR3 spans 16 residues. Germline V gene lookup returns CDR1 SGHTA and CDR2 FQGNSA. The junction had 7 bases not matched to a gene; V was cut back by 5 bases and J by 0 bases.

This clonotype was detected a few times. The chain employs TRBV20-1 and TRBJ2-1; TRBD2 might be the D (6 bases). V lost 5 bases and J 5 bases, leaving 34 bases between the germline ends. CDR3 size: 20 residues. Germline-derived CDR1 and CDR2 are DFQATT and SNEGSKA (reference sequence). In DNA, the CDR3 is TGCAGTGCTCCCCGGGTTCGGGACTCGTATAGACACCCAGTGAACAATGAGCAGTTCTTC. Translation gives CSAPRVRDSYRHPVNNEQFF.